This T cell receptor (beta chain) came from a study of shared clonotypes between healthy human individuals (TCRdb year 2020). Broadly, across the study: The cohort comprised two women and three men aged 18 to 49 years. For each donor, CD4 naive and CD4 memory were each run on three plates, CD8 naive on two plates, and CD8 memory on one plate. Blood TCR repertoires of about 5 healthy adults were deeply sequenced to estimate repertoire size and the extent of clonotype sharing between individuals. To increase sequencing depth and limit assay-specific biases, different laboratories used diverse techniques to prepare libraries and sequence TCR repertoires. Per donor, leukapheresis produced somewhere between about 0.9 and 10 billion PBMCs.

Of note for this clone: Its antigen remains unidentified. The sample holds no much larger clone one base away, and base qualities are not on file.

Using the deep immunoSEQ assay, multiplex PCR amplified TCR CDR3 regions from genomic DNA. Extracted genomic DNA from each cell subset was spread evenly across all wells of several immunoSEQ 96-well plates, with each plate serving as a replicate. For sorted subsets, roughly 200 ng of genomic DNA, equivalent to tens of thousands of T cell genomes, went into each replicate PCR. Purified libraries were measured with a Qubit 3.0 fluorometer, size-checked on a Bioanalyzer 2100, and measured again with the KAPA Library Quantification kit. Each immunoSEQ 96-well plate was sequenced on its own single-read 150-cycle Illumina NextSeq 550 flow cell. The authors' analysis ran thus. Because the immunoSEQ output included only junctional sequences and no quality scores, the filtering could not be the same as the filtering used for full-length reads. Sequences were annotated with PyIR, a Python wrapper for IgBLAST v1.9, using IMGT germline references to assign V/J genes and CDR3. Any read was removed if the V/J assignment was weak (E-value above 1e-6), the CDR3 was missing, or the read contained stop codons, out-of-frame junctions, or ambiguous translated residues. V3J clonotypes were defined by identical inferred V gene, J gene, and CDR3 amino acid sequence. Percentage overlap between repertoires was computed as shared unique clonotypes divided by the size of the smaller repertoire. Repertoire richness was assessed with RTK rarefaction, the Chao1 estimator, and Recon v2.1 estimates of unobserved clonotypes. For all TCRbeta clonotypes obtained by the gDNA method from a few donors, generation probabilities were computed with OLGA. The clones in this table, taken by TCRdb from immuneACCESS, are in-frame only. Not every clone is retained; where verified, under half of the shortfall comes from an unresolved V gene, and the cause of the rest is unknown. V, J and clone size were drawn from that table, and D and trimming were deduced from the DNA. The sample records a few million clones, more than 80% of which are singletons. The top ten clonotypes cover 0.13% to 0.15% of the sample.

The research as a whole found: The small number of donors limited the genetic and exposure-history diversity represented. Incomplete sequencing was indicated by rarefaction of sorted-subset datasets, despite the large sequencing depth. Compared with non-shared clonotypes, the clonotypes found in all four sorted-subset donors had higher generation probabilities. Roughly 5% of naive CD4, 3.5% of naive CD8, roughly 2.4% of memory CD4, and about 0.4% of memory CD8 clonotypes were shared across several donors. Larger estimated clonotype richness was generally found for naive subsets than for memory subsets. Pairwise subsampling indicated that sequencing depth was expected to affect the degree of clonotype sharing among donors. Sampling was restricted to blood, and TCR repertoires in tissue are likely to differ from TCR repertoires in blood.

Healthy HIV-negative adults with no recently reported acute infections or vaccinations were included as donors. Every donor was a Caucasian adult living in Nashville, Tennessee, USA. CD4+ T cells were enriched by magnetic negative selection, after which naive cells were positively selected on CD45RA and the negative fraction was taken as the memory subset. After blood collection by leukapheresis, PBMCs were isolated using Ficoll-Histopaque density gradient centrifugation and then cryopreserved in the vapor phase of liquid nitrogen. Analytical flow cytometry was used to check the purity and quantity of every magnetically sorted T cell population. Genomic DNA was isolated from every sorted fraction and measured by UV absorbance on a Nanodrop 2000c. The receptor's source is a man aged 18-30 years in good health. Sequencing was carried out using naive CD4+ T cells sorted from blood. Explained via the paper, the cell subset or site label denotes: CD45RA+ positively selected.

Here is the DNA: TGTGCCAGCAGCTTTGTAGGGAGGGAGACCCAGTACTTC. The translation is CASSFVGRETQYF. The chain was built from TRBV7-9 and TRBJ2-5; the D gene is perhaps TRBD2, from 6 matching bases. Including cysteine and phenylalanine, the CDR3 has 13 amino acids. The CDR3 DNA has 39 bases and is translated from base 1. CDR1 SEHNR and CDR2 FQNEAQ are derived from the germline V gene (reference sequence). Trimming at the junction amounts to 3 bases on V and 5 bases on J, and the germline ends lie 10 bases apart.